A single sample is the source of the 29 T cell receptor beta chains below, sequenced in a study of blood T cell repertoires in COVID-19 (dated by TCRdb to the early 2020s). Libraries were prepared through the immunoSEQ multiplex PCR assay. This immuneACCESS table, as held by TCRdb, lists in-frame sequences with V and J called but not all clones. Of the missing ones, under half trace to an unresolved V gene in checked studies; the others have no known cause. Recorded for this sample are about 70,000 clones; more than 80% of them occurred a single time. The ten most abundant clones make up 20% of the sample. Sequencing was performed on peripheral blood. The receptors stem from a woman aged 70 to 79 with acute or convalescent COVID-19.

This clone was seen just once. CDR3 in amino acids: CASSPQAGIEAFF. CDR3 sequence (DNA): TGTGCCAGCAGCCCCCAGGCGGGCATTGAAGCTTTCTTT. This chain links TRBV7-6 with TRBJ1-1, with D uncertain. V lost 5 bases and J 7 bases, leaving 14 bases between the germline ends. Germline CDR1 and CDR2: SGHVS and FNYEAQ. CDR3 size: 13 residues.

The J gene is TRBJ2-3, the V gene TRBV18; unclear D gene. Germline V lookup: CDR1 KGHSH, CDR2 LQKENI. Trimming shortened V by 6 bases and J by 0 bases, and 19 bases separated the two germline ends. This CDR3 is built from 17 residues. DNA of the CDR3: TGTGCCAGCTCTCCTTTCAGTAGCTCCGTGAGCACAGATACGCAGTATTTT. Its translation: CASSPFSSSVSTDTQYF.

The rearrangement joins TRBV5-5 to TRBJ2-7; 7 bases map to TRBD2. Trimming took 6 bases from V and 3 from J; bases not matched to a gene: 12. This CDR3 is 15 amino acids long. The germline V gene encodes CDR1 SGHKS and CDR2 YYEKEE (reference sequence). CDR3 nucleotides: TGTGCCAGCAACCCTAGCGGACACCTTATCTACGAGCAGTACTTC. Amino acid sequence: CASNPSGHLIYEQYF.

This rearrangement joins TRBV5-1 to TRBJ2-7; TRBD2 is a possible D gene (6 bases). CDR3 length: 14 residues. V dropped 4 bases and J dropped 2 bases, with 13 bases sitting between them. From germline, CDR1 is SGHRS and CDR2 YFSETQ. CDR3 amino acids: CASSLPDYTYEQYF. CDR3 coding DNA: TGCGCCAGCAGCCTGCCGGACTATACCTACGAGCAGTACTTC.

The V gene is TRBV28, the J gene TRBJ2-7; a possible D gene is TRBD1 (6 bases). V lost 5 bases, J lost 4 bases, and 18 bases lay in between. This CDR3 is built from 15 residues. The V gene's germline CDR1 is MDHEN and CDR2 SYDVKM. The CDR3 sequence is CASSLEAGDPYEQYF. CDR3 nucleotide sequence: TGTGCCAGCAGTCTAGAAGCAGGGGACCCGTACGAGCAGTACTTC.

The CDR3 DNA reads as TGTGTCAGAATTATTGGGACTAGCCACAATGAGCAGTTCTTC. It encodes CVRIIGTSHNEQFF. V usage is TRBV7-5 and J usage is TRBJ2-1; TRBD2 is the table's D call and was not checked against the DNA. TRBV7-5 has pseudogene status. The CDR3 has 14 amino acids.

This clone was detected once. V gene TRBV28 combines with J gene TRBJ2-7, with TRBD2 matching 12 bases. Trimming at V came to 3 bases and at J to 7 bases, leaving 7 bases not matched to a gene. Germline assignment: CDR1 MDHEN and CDR2 SYDVKM. The CDR3 runs to 15 residues. The CDR3 region is CASSFLTSGRREQYF. The CDR3, as DNA: TGTGCCAGCAGTTTCTTGACTAGCGGGAGACGGGAGCAGTACTTC.

This chain links TRBV9 with TRBJ2-7, with TRBD2 matching over 8 bases. Unmatched junction bases numbered 5, after V lost 0 bases and J lost 3 bases. CDR1 and CDR2 from the germline V gene are SGDLS and YYNGEE. The CDR3 length is 15 residues. For the CDR3, the DNA is TGTGCCAGCAGCGTAGGGGCGGGAGGTCTCTACGAGCAGTACTTC. Protein: CASSVGAGGLYEQYF.

Here the CDR3 reads CASSQYRGNTEAFF. DNA of the CDR3: TGTGCCAGCAGCCAATACAGGGGGAACACTGAAGCTTTCTTT. V is TRBV6-4 and J is TRBJ1-1; 7 bases agree with TRBD1. CDR3 size: 14 residues. The ends lost 6 bases at V and 1 base at J; junction bases unmatched: 5. Per germline, CDR1 MRHNA and CDR2 SNTAGT.

The V and J genes are TRBV11-3 and TRBJ2-2; 8 bases match TRBD1. This CDR3 contains 15 residues. Germline-derived CDR1 and CDR2 are SGHNT and YENEEA. V shed 3 bases, J shed 5 bases, and the junction held 5 bases outside the gene matches. Written as DNA, the CDR3 is TGTGCCAGCAGCTTTACAGGGGGAAGGACCGGGGAGCTGTTTTTT. This sequence encodes CASSFTGGRTGELFF. The full variable domain, completed using reference TRBV11-3 and TRBJ2-2, is EAGVVQSPRYKIIEKKQPVAFWCNPISGHNTLYWYLQNLGQGPELLIRYENEEAVDDSQLPKDRFSAERLKGVDSTLKIQPAELGDSAVYLCASSFTGGRTGELFFGEGSRLTVL.

This chain uses TRBV4-2 with TRBJ1-2; 8 nucleotides agree with TRBD1. Per the germline V gene, CDR1 is LGHNA and CDR2 is YNFKEQ. J was trimmed by 8 bases and V by 1 base; bases with no gene match: 12. The CDR3 runs 16 residues. The CDR3 reads CASSQGSRQGRDGYTF. The CDR3 DNA follows: TGTGCCAGCAGCCAAGGATCCAGACAGGGGCGGGACGGCTACACCTTC.

There are a few counts of this clone. The chain joins TRBV5-1 to TRBJ2-7, with a possible D match to TRBD1 (5 bases). The CDR3 totals 14 residues. Germline assignment: CDR1 SGHRS and CDR2 YFSETQ. Trimming left V 0 bases short and J 6 bases short, with 13 bases between. CDR3 nucleotides: TGCGCCAGCAGCTTGGGGACACCTCCAGGCGAGCAGTACTTC. Protein product: CASSLGTPPGEQYF.

The V call is TRBV19, the J call TRBJ1-1; D may be TRBD1 (5 bases). Deletions cut 5 bases from V and 2 bases from J, with 9 bases between. Germline CDR1 and CDR2: LNHDA and SQIVND (reference sequence). This CDR3 spans 13 amino acids. The DNA for the CDR3 is TGTGCCAGTAGTCGACAGAGAAACACTGAAGCTTTCTTT. It encodes CASSRQRNTEAFF.

The V gene is TRBV29-1, the J gene TRBJ1-4; no firm D call. CDR3 size: 13 residues. The germline gives CDR1 SQVTM, CDR2 ANQGSEA. V shed 6 bases and J shed 7 bases, with 15 bases lying between them. As DNA, the CDR3 is TGCAGCGTCCAACAGACCCGAAGTGAAAAACTGTTTTTT. Its protein product is CSVQQTRSEKLFF.

This clone was observed many times. V is TRBV7-2 and J is TRBJ2-1; 12 nucleotides line up with TRBD2. The germline V gene encodes CDR1 SGHTA and CDR2 FQGNSA. The CDR3 has 16 amino acids. With 4 bases clipped from V and 8 bases from J, the junction kept 9 bases outside the gene matches. The CDR3, as DNA: TGTGCCAGCAGCTCACAGACTAGCGGGAGATTGGATGAGCAGTTCTTC. Protein product: CASSSQTSGRLDEQFF.

This chain uses TRBV7-3 with TRBJ2-6, with a tentative D call TRBD2 (6 bases). CDR3 length: 13 residues. V lost 7 bases, J lost 16 bases, and 20 bases lay in between. Germline CDR1 reads SGHTA; CDR2 reads FQGTGA. The CDR3 loop reads CASTLLEVGGLTF. CDR3 coding DNA: TGTGCCAGCACTCTCTTGGAGGTGGGAGGACTGACTTTC. Full variable domain (rest looked up from reference TRBV7-3 and TRBJ2-6): GAGVSQTPSNKVTEKGKYVELRCDPISGHTALYWYRQSLGQGPEFLIYFQGTGAADDSGLPNDRFFAVRPEGSVSTLKIQRTERGDSAVYLCASTLLEVGGLTFGAGSRLTVL.

The V gene is TRBV18, the J gene TRBJ2-1; 9 positions match TRBD2. In germline, CDR1 is KGHSH, CDR2 LQKENI. The CDR3 has 15 residues. The trim removed 2 bases at V and 3 bases at J, leaving 2 bases unmatched. CDR3 sequence (DNA): TGTGCCAGCTCACCAGCTAGCGGGAACTACAATGAGCAGTTCTTC. Amino acids: CASSPASGNYNEQFF. The whole variable domain, filled in from reference TRBV18 and TRBJ2-1, reads NAGVMQNPRHLVRRRGQEARLRCSPMKGHSHVYWYRQLPEEGLKFMVYLQKENIIDESGMPKERFSAEFPKEGPSILRIQQVVRGDSAAYFCASSPASGNYNEQFFGPGTRLTVL.

The chain links TRBV7-9 to TRBJ1-4; 8 bases align to TRBD1. Trimming cost V 6 bases and J 8 bases; bases outside gene matches: 20. CDR1 SEHNR and CDR2 FQNEAQ come from the germline V gene (reference sequence). The CDR3 covers 18 residues. The chain's CDR3 is CASSSDRATRGPLEKLFF. DNA of the CDR3: TGTGCCAGCAGTTCGGACAGGGCGACCCGAGGACCTTTAGAAAAACTGTTTTTT.

V gene TRBV10-3 combines with J gene TRBJ2-3; TRBD1 matches 12 bases. V shed 5 bases, J shed 4 bases, and the junction held 4 bases outside the gene matches. The CDR3 totals 15 residues. Germline CDR1 is ENHRY and CDR2 is SYGVKD. This CDR3 reads CAISTGQGAADTQYF. The DNA for the CDR3 is TGTGCCATCAGTACGGGACAGGGGGCCGCAGATACGCAGTATTTT.

A few counts support this clone. V usage is TRBV7-2 and J usage is TRBJ1-1, with D hard to call. With 3 bases removed from V and 0 bases from J, the gap between germline ends came to 8 bases. The CDR3 covers 14 residues. Germline V lookup: CDR1 SGHTA, CDR2 FQGNSA. CDR3 sequence: CASSFSAVNTEAFF. The CDR3, as DNA: TGTGCCAGCAGCTTCAGTGCGGTGAACACTGAAGCTTTCTTT.

The genes are TRBV7-3 and TRBJ1-4, with D unresolved. V lost 5 bases and J lost 2, with 12 bases in between. Germline CDR1 and CDR2: SGHTA and FQGTGA. The CDR3 totals 15 residues. The DNA of the CDR3 is TGTGCCAGCAGCCCCGGGGTTGTGACTAATGAAAAACTGTTTTTT. Amino acids: CASSPGVVTNEKLFF. The full variable domain, its missing parts supplied by reference TRBV7-3 and TRBJ1-4, is GAGVSQTPSNKVTEKGKYVELRCDPISGHTALYWYRQSLGQGPEFLIYFQGTGAADDSGLPNDRFFAVRPEGSVSTLKIQRTERGDSAVYLCASSPGVVTNEKLFFGSGTQLSVL.

The V call is TRBV28, the J call TRBJ2-3; 11 bases match TRBD2. The CDR3 sequence is 15 residues long. CDR1 MDHEN and CDR2 SYDVKM come from the germline V gene. Trimming at V came to 4 bases and at J to 3 bases, leaving 3 bases not matched to a gene. The CDR3 coding sequence is TGTGCCAGCAGTTCCCCTAGCGGGAGGACAGATACGCAGTATTTT. It translates to CASSSPSGRTDTQYF.

This chain uses TRBV6-2 or TRBV6-3 with TRBJ1-2; a weak D match, TRBD1 (6 bases). Trimming removed 5 bases at V and 7 bases at J, with 14 bases between. The CDR3 loop spans 13 amino acids. CDR1 is MNHEY and CDR2 is SVGEGT in the germline V gene. The chain's CDR3 is CASSDRQEGGYTF. The CDR3 region has the DNA TGTGCCAGCAGTGACAGACAGGAAGGTGGCTACACCTTC.

The V and J genes are TRBV7-9 and TRBJ2-7; tentatively, D is TRBD1 (6 bases). The CDR3 spans 16 residues. CDR1 and CDR2 (germline): SEHNR, FQNEAQ (reference sequence). Trimming pared 1 base from V and 0 bases from J, leaving 13 bases between. The CDR3 is CASSLGQGFFSYEQYF. In DNA, the CDR3 is TGTGCCAGCAGCTTAGGGCAGGGGTTCTTCTCCTACGAGCAGTACTTC.

J is TRBJ2-3 and V is TRBV28; 10 positions match TRBD1. The germline gives CDR1 MDHEN, CDR2 SYDVKM. The CDR3 covers 16 residues. V lost 6 bases, J lost 4 bases, and 10 bases stayed unmatched. The CDR3 bases are TGTGCCAGCAGACCTACCGGGACAGGGGTCTCAGATACGCAGTATTTT. Protein product: CASRPTGTGVSDTQYF. Supplemented by reference TRBV28 and TRBJ2-3, the full variable domain reads DVKVTQSSRYLVKRTGEKVFLECVQDMDHENMFWYRQDPGLGLRLIYFSYDVKMKEKGDIPEGYSVSREKKERFSLILESASTNQTSMYLCASRPTGTGVSDTQYFGPGTRLTVL.

V is TRBV20-1 and J is TRBJ1-1, with D perhaps TRBD1 (5 bases). The CDR3 is made up of 14 amino acids. Germline V CDR1 and CDR2: DFQATT, SNEGSKA (reference sequence). V was cut by 3 bases and J by 5 bases, with 16 bases left in between. CDR3: CSASRSVRGTEAFF. As DNA, the CDR3 is TGCAGTGCTAGTCGTTCGGTCCGGGGGACTGAAGCTTTCTTT.

This clone was detected a few times. The chain joins TRBV6-1 to TRBJ2-3; possibly TRBD2 for D (6 bases). The CDR3 contains 15 residues. Trimming removed 1 base from V and 4 bases from J, with 12 bases in between. Germline CDR1 reads MNHNS; CDR2 reads SASEGT. The CDR3 loop reads CASSEGGSGSDTQYF. The CDR3 DNA reads as TGTGCCAGCAGTGAAGGGGGGAGCGGGTCAGATACGCAGTATTTT.

This clone was picked up one time. The chain uses TRBV27 and TRBJ1-5, with 8 nucleotides matching TRBD1. Germline-derived CDR1 and CDR2 are MNHEY and SMNVEV (reference sequence). V lost 2 bases to trimming and J lost 3 bases; unmatched junction nucleotides: 3. This CDR3 contains 15 residues. The CDR3 DNA follows: TGTGCCAGCAGTTTAGGGACAGGCAACAATCAGCCCCAGCATTTT. This encodes CASSLGTGNNQPQHF.

The chain joins TRBV29-1 to TRBJ1-1; D perhaps matches TRBD1 (5 bases). Germline V lookup: CDR1 SQVTM, CDR2 ANQGSEA. The CDR3 covers 12 residues. Trimming removed 4 bases from V and 2 bases from J, with 8 bases in between. The CDR3 spells CSVGTFNTEAFF. The CDR3 DNA is TGCAGCGTTGGGACATTTAACACTGAAGCTTTCTTT. Using reference TRBV29-1 and TRBJ1-1 for the parts outside the CDR3, the full variable domain is SAVISQKPSRDICQRGTSLTIQCQVDSQVTMMFWYRQQPGQSLTLIATANQGSEATYESGFVIDKFPISRPNLTFSTLTVSNMSPEDSSIYLCSVGTFNTEAFFGQGTRLTVV.